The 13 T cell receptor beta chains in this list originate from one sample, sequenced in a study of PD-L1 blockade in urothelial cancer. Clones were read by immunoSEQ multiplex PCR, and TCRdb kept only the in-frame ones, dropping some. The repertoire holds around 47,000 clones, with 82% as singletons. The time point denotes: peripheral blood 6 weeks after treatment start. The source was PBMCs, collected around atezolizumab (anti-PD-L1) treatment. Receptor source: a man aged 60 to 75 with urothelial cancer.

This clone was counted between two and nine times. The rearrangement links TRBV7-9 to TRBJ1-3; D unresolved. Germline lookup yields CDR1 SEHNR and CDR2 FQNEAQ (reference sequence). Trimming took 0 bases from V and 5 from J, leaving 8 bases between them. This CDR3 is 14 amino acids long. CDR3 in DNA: TGTGCCAGCAGCTTAGCGGAGAGCAGAAACACCATATATTTT. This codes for CASSLAESRNTIYF. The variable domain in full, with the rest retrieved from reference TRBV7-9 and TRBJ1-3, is DTGVSQNPRHKITKRGQNVTFRCDPISEHNRLYWYRQTLGQGPEFLTYFQNEAQLEKSRLLSDRFSAERPKGSFSTLEIQRTEQGDSAMYLCASSLAESRNTIYFGEGSWLTVV.

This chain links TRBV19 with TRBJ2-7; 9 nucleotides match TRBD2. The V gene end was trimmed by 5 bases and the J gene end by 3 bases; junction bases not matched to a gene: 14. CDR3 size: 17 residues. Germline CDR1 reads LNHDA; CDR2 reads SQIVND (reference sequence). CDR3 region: CASSGGRATSGGYEQYF. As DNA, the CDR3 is TGTGCCAGTAGTGGGGGAAGGGCGACTAGCGGAGGCTACGAGCAGTACTTC.

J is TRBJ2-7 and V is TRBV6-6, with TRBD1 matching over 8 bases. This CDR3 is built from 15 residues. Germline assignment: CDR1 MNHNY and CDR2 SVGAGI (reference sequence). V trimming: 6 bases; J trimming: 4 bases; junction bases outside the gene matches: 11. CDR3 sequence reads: CASSHLNQGAYEQYF. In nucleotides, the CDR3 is TGTGCCAGCAGCCACCTTAACCAGGGGGCGTACGAGCAGTACTTC.

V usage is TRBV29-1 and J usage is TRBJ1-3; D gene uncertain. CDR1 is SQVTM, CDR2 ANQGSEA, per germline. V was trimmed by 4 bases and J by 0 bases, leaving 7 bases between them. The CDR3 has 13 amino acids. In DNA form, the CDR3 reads TGCAGCGTTGCCCAGGACTCTGGAAACACCATATATTTT. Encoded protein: CSVAQDSGNTIYF.

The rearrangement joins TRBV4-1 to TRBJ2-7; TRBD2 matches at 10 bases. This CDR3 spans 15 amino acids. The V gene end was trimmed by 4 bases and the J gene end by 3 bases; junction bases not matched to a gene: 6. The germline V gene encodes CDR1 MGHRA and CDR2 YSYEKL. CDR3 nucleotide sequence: TGCGCCAGCAGCCTAATAGCGGGAGGCTACTACGAGCAGTACTTC. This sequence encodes CASSLIAGGYYEQYF.

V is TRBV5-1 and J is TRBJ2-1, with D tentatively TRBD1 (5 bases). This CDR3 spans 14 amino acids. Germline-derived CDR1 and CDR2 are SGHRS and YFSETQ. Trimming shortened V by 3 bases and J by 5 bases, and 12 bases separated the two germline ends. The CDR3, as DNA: TGCGCCAGCAGCTCTTCTAGGGGCAACAATGAGCAGTTCTTC. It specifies CASSSSRGNNEQFF.

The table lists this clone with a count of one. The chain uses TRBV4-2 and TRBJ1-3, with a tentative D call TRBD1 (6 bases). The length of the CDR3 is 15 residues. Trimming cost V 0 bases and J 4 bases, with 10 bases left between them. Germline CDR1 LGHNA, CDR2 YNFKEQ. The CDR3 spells CASSQERDKGNTIYF. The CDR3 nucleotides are TGTGCCAGCAGCCAAGAAAGGGACAAAGGAAACACCATATATTTT.

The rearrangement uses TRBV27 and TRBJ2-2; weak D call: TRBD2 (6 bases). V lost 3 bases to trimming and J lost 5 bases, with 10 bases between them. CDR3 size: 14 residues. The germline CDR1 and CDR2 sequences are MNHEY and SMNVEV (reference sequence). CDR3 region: CASSLYGGTGELFF. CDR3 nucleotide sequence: TGTGCCAGCAGTTTGTATGGGGGGACCGGGGAGCTGTTTTTT.

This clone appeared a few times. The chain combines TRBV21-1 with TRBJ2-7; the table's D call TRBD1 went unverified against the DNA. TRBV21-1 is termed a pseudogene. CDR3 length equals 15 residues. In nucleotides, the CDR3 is TGTGCCAGCAGCAAAGGGCAGGTGGTCGGCTACGAGCAGTACTTC. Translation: CASSKGQVVGYEQYF.

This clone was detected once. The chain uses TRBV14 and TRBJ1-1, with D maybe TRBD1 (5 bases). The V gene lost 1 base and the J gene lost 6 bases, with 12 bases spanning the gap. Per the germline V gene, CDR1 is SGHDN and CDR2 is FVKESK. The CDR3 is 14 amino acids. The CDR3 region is CASSQGSGGPEAFF. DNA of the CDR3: TGTGCCAGCAGCCAAGGATCGGGGGGACCTGAAGCTTTCTTT.

The CDR3 region is CASSRSEGKNNEKLFF. Written as DNA, the CDR3 is TGCGCCAGCAGTAGGAGCGAGGGAAAAAATAATGAAAAACTGTTTTTT. The V and J genes are TRBV5-1 and TRBJ1-4; the D is unclear. The germline V gene has CDR1 SGHRS and CDR2 YFSETQ. The ends were cut back, 5 bases at V and 4 bases at J, with 18 bases in the middle. The CDR3 is 16 amino acids. Full variable domain (outside the CDR3, taken from reference TRBV5-1 and TRBJ1-4): KAGVTQTPRYLIKTRGQQVTLSCSPISGHRSVSWYQQTPGQGLQFLFEYFSETQRNKGNFPGRFSGRQFSNSRSEMNVSTLELGDSALYLCASSRSEGKNNEKLFFGSGTQLSVL.

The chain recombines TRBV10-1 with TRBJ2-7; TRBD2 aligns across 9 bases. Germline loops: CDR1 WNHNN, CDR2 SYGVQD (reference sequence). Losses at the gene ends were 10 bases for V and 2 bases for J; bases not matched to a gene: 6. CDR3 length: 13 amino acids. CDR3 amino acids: CATILAGTYEQYF. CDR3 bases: TGCGCCACCATTCTAGCGGGGACCTACGAGCAGTACTTC.

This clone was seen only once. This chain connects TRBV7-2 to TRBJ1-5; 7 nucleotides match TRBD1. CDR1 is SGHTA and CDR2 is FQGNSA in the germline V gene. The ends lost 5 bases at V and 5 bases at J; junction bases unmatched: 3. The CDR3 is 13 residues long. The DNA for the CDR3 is TGTGCCAGCAGCGGGACAGCTTATCAGCCCCAGCATTTT. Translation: CASSGTAYQPQHF.